This T cell receptor beta chain was observed in a study of shared clonotypes between healthy human individuals. Notes on the study in general: Researchers sampled blood only, noting tissue repertoires likely differ.

In the CD4+ fraction, cells were divided into CD45RA+ naive and CD45RA-negative memory subsets. Note on this clone: The antigen is not known.

Germline V gene sequence: CDR1 SNHLY, CDR2 FYNNEI. There are 13 residues in the CDR3. V lost 3 bases and J lost 9, with 12 bases in between. Libraries were prepared by immunoSEQ multiplex PCR; TCRdb keeps only in-frame clonotypes and omits some of them. The sample lists about a million clones; 70% to 80% were seen once. V gene TRBV2 combines with J gene TRBJ1-5; D might be TRBD1 (6 bases). The clonotype was recovered from a man aged 18 to 29 in good health. Sequencing input: memory CD4+ T cells sorted from blood. The subset denotes: CD45RA-negative fraction. CDR3 protein: CASSDVQGRPQHF. In DNA form, the CDR3 reads TGTGCCAGCAGTGATGTACAGGGTCGGCCCCAGCATTTT.